This is a list of T cell receptor beta chains from one sample in a study of human T cells and chemical hapten exposure. TCRdb recomputed calls from the RACE reads with MiXCR, one row per CDR3 protein. The sample has about 41,000 distinct CDR3 sequences, approximately 3.4% seen once. The specimen was whole blood, collected in connection with sensitization to the hapten diphenylcyclopropenone (DPC). These receptors were obtained from a man in his forties or fifties with alopecia areata. Some clones in this sample may be carry-over from other donors' samples. Each CDR3 is given with its conserved first and last residue. The D gene is left open where the match is weak. Rows may omit the clone size; those that give it use once, few, many or a size class.

few,TRBJ2-1,.,TRBV7-2,CASSLEGGSYNEQFF,TGTGCCAGCAGCTTAGAGGGCGGGTCCTACAATGAGCAGTTCTTC
many,TRBJ2-3,.,TRBV2,CASSVPGHTQYF,TGTGCCAGCAGTGTACCGGGACATACGCAGTATTTT
many,TRBJ2-1,.,TRBV25-1,CASSVQRSYNEQFF,TGTGCCAGCAGTGTCCAGCGGAGCTACAATGAGCAGTTCTTC
many,TRBJ1-4,.,TRBV4-2,CASSQDKGTEKLFF,TGTGCCAGCAGCCAAGATAAGGGAACCGAAAAACTGTTTTTT
many,TRBJ1-1,.,TRBV29-1,CSVEEQGTEAFF,TGCAGCGTTGAAGAGCAGGGTACTGAAGCTTTCTTT
many,TRBJ1-1,.,TRBV4-1,CASSQDPPLTEAFF,TGCGCCAGCAGCCAAGATCCGCCTCTCACTGAAGCTTTCTTT
many,TRBJ2-7,.,TRBV18,CASSRGTGAYEQYF,TGTGCCAGCTCACGAGGTACAGGAGCCTACGAGCAGTACTTC
many,TRBJ2-3,.,TRBV5-1,CASGERNGHTDTQYF,TGCGCCAGCGGAGAGAGGAACGGCCACACAGATACGCAGTATTTT
many,TRBJ2-1,.,TRBV6-2/TRBV6-3,CASSYFYEQFF,TGTGCCAGCAGTTACTTCTATGAGCAGTTCTTC
many,TRBJ1-5,TRBD1,TRBV28,CASSLLRDRGVMRGSNQPQHF,TGTGCCAGCAGTTTATTGAGGGACAGGGGGGTGATGAGAGGAAGCAATCAGCCCCAGCATTTT
many,TRBJ2-7,.,TRBV5-5,CASSLGPGGAREQYF,TGTGCCAGCAGCCTGGGGCCTGGGGGGGCGCGAGAGCAGTACTTC
.,TRBJ2-1,TRBD2,TRBV6-1,CASSETSGISEQFF,TGTGCCAGCAGTGAAACTAGCGGGATAAGTGAGCAGTTCTTC
many,TRBJ2-1,TRBD2,TRBV7-3,CASSPTRLAGGLDEQFF,TGTGCCAGCAGCCCGACTCGACTAGCGGGAGGGCTTGATGAGCAGTTCTTC
many,TRBJ2-7,TRBD2,TRBV5-4,CASSLAGSGTYEQYF,TGTGCCAGCAGCTTGGCGGGTAGCGGGACCTACGAGCAGTACTTC
many,TRBJ2-3,.,TRBV24-1,CATSDLGGSSTDTQYF,TGTGCCACCAGTGATTTGGGCGGTTCTAGCACAGATACGCAGTATTTT
many,TRBJ1-5,TRBD1,TRBV28,CASSLSPQGDQPQHF,TGTGCCAGCAGTTTAAGTCCGCAGGGGGATCAGCCCCAGCATTTT
many,TRBJ2-7,.,TRBV3-1,CASSRAGAGYYEQYF,TGTGCCAGCAGCCGGGCAGGGGCGGGGTACTACGAGCAGTACTTC
many,TRBJ2-1,TRBD1,TRBV27,CASSFKRGTGSYNEQFF,TGTGCCAGCAGTTTCAAACGGGGGACAGGCTCCTACAATGAGCAGTTCTTC
many,TRBJ2-1,TRBD2,TRBV5-6,CASSLTSGTGHEQFF,TGTGCCAGCAGCCTCACTAGCGGGACCGGACATGAGCAGTTCTTC
many,TRBJ2-2,.,TRBV5-1,CASSLDGLGNTGELFF,TGCGCCAGCAGCTTGGACGGGCTGGGGAACACCGGGGAGCTGTTTTTT
few,TRBJ2-7,.,TRBV20-1,CSASSLARATYEQYF,TGCAGTGCGTCTTCCCTAGCGAGGGCTACCTACGAGCAGTACTTC
.,TRBJ2-7,TRBD1,TRBV2,CASSLRGTASNEQYF,TGTGCCAGCAGCCTTAGGGGGACAGCAAGTAACGAGCAGTACTTC
many,TRBJ2-3,TRBD2,TRBV28,CASSLVGGSGIGTQYF,TGTGCCAGCAGTTTAGTCGGAGGTAGCGGGATTGGTACGCAGTATTTT
many,TRBJ2-5,.,TRBV12-3/TRBV12-4,CASSLAKETQYF,TGTGCCAGCAGTTTGGCAAAAGAGACCCAGTACTTC
many,TRBJ2-7,TRBD2,TRBV15,CATSTSGRNTYEQYF,TGTGCCACCAGCACGAGCGGGAGGAACACCTACGAGCAGTACTTC
many,TRBJ2-6,.,TRBV12-3/TRBV12-4,CASRTEFSGANVLTF,TGTGCCAGCAGGACTGAATTCTCTGGGGCCAACGTCCTGACTTTC
many,TRBJ2-7,.,TRBV6-6,CASSYSGGLYEQYF,TGTGCCAGCAGTTACTCTGGGGGCCTCTACGAGCAGTACTTC
few,TRBJ1-5,.,TRBV7-2,CASSLKDGTNQPQHF,TGTGCCAGCAGTTTGAAAGACGGAACGAATCAGCCCCAGCATTTT
many,TRBJ1-5,TRBD1,TRBV11-1,CASSVDRAQPQHF,TGTGCCAGCAGCGTAGACAGGGCGCAGCCCCAGCATTTT
many,TRBJ1-1,.,TRBV30,CAWSEEGLRF,TGTGCCTGGAGCGAAGAGGGACTTAGATTT
many,TRBJ1-4,TRBD1,TRBV10-3,CAISSSTGGSEKLFF,TGTGCCATCAGCAGCTCGACAGGGGGCAGTGAAAAACTGTTTTTT
few,TRBJ2-7,.,TRBV20-1,CSARALAHSYEQYF,TGCAGTGCTAGAGCGCTAGCGCACTCCTACGAGCAGTACTTC
many,TRBJ2-7,.,TRBV7-2,CASSLVASDEQYF,TGTGCCAGCAGCTTAGTAGCTAGCGACGAGCAGTACTTC